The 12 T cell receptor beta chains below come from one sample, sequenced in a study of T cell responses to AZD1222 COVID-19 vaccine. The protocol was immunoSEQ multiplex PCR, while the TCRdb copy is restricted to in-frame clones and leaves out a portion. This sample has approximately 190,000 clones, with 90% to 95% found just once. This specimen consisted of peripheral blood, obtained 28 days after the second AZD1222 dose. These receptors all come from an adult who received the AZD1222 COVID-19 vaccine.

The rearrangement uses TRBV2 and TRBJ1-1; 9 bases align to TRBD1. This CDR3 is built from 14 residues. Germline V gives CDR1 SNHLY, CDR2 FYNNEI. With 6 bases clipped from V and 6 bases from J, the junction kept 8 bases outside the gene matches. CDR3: CASRPTGGEAEAFF. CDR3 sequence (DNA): TGTGCCAGCAGACCGACAGGGGGTGAGGCTGAAGCTTTCTTT.

DNA of the CDR3: TGTGCCAGCAGTGCTCCGGGACAGGGGTTTAGCAATCAGCCCCAGCATTTT. Translated, it gives CASSAPGQGFSNQPQHF. The chain links TRBV6-1 to TRBJ1-5, with TRBD1 matching 10 bases. V was pared by 4 bases and J by 0 bases, with 6 bases of the junction left unmatched. Germline assignment: CDR1 MNHNS and CDR2 SASEGT. The CDR3 sequence is 17 residues long.

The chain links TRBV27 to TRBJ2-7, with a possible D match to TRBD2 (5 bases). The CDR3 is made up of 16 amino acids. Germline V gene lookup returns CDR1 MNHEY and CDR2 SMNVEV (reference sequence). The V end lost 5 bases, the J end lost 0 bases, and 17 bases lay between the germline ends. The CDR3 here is CASSPRRNSRSYEQYF. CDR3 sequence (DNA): TGTGCCAGCAGTCCGCGGAGGAATTCTCGCTCCTACGAGCAGTACTTC.

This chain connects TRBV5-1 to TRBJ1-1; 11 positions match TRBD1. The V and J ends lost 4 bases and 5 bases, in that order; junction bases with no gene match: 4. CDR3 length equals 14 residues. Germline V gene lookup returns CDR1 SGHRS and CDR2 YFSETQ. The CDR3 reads CASSGGTGGTEAFF. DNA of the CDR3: TGCGCCAGCAGCGGAGGGACAGGGGGGACTGAAGCTTTCTTT.

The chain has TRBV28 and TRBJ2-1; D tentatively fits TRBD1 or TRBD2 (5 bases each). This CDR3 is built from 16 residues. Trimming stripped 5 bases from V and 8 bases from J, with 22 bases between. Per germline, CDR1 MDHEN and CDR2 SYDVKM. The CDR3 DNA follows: TGTGCCAGCAGTACCCGGGCGAGGGGTCGGATCGATGAGCAGTTCTTC. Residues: CASSTRARGRIDEQFF.

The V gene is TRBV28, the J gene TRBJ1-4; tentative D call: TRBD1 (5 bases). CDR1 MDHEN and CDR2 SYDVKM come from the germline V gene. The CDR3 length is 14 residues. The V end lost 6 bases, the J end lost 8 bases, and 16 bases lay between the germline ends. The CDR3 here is CASSRGGPVEKLFF. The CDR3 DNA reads TGTGCCAGCAGCCGGGGGGGTCCTGTGGAAAAACTGTTTTTT.

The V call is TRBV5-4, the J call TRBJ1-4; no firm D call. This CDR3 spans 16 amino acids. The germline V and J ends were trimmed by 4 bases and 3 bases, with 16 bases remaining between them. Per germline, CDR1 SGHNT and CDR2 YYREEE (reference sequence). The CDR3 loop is CASSPGGGSANEKLFF. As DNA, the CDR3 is TGTGCCAGCAGCCCGGGCGGTGGGTCCGCTAATGAAAAACTGTTTTTT.

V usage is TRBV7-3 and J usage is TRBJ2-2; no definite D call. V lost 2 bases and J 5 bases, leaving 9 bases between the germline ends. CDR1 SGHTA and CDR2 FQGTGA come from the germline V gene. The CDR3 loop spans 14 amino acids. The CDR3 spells CASSLYGQTGELFF. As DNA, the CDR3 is TGTGCCAGCAGCTTATACGGGCAGACCGGGGAGCTGTTTTTT.

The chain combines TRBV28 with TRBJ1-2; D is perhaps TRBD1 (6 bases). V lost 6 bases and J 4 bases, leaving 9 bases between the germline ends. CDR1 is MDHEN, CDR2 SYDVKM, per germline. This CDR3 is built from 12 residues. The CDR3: CASRDSIYGYTF. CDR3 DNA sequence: TGTGCCAGCAGGGACAGCATCTATGGCTACACCTTC.

CDR3 sequence: CASSEVGTAYGYTF. The CDR3 bases are TGTGCCAGCAGTGAAGTTGGGACAGCCTATGGCTACACCTTC. V usage is TRBV6-1 and J usage is TRBJ1-2, with 7 bases aligning to TRBD1. The CDR3 extends over 14 amino acids. V dropped 1 base and J dropped 4; count of bases not matched to a gene: 3. Germline CDR1 and CDR2: MNHNS and SASEGT.

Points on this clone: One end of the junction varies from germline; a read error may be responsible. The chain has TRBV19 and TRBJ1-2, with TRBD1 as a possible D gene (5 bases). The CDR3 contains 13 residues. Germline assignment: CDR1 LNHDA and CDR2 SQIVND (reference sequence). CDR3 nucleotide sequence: TGTGCCAGTAGTATAGATCAGGAAGCGGGACTCATCTTC. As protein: CASSIDQEAGLIF.

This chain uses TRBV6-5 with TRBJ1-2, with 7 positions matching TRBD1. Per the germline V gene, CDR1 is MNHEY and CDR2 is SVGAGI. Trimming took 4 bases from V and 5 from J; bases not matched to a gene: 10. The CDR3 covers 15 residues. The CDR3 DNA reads TGTGCCAGCAGTTTGGTCCCGGACAGGTGGTATGGCTACACCTTC. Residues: CASSLVPDRWYGYTF.